This T cell receptor beta chain was identified in a study of blood T cell repertoires in COVID-19. Study-wide context: The study drew acute and convalescent COVID-19 samples from the United States, Italy and Spain. T cells, B-cell-depleted T cells, or PBMCs supplied cDNA or gDNA.

Generated by immunoSEQ multiplex PCR, the TCRdb table keeps only in-frame clones and is missing some. The data contain some 240,000 clones, about four fifths of them singletons. This CDR3 contains 12 residues. The V end lost 5 bases, the J end lost 11 bases, and 16 bases lay between the germline ends. Per the germline V gene, CDR1 is SGHDT and CDR2 is YYEEEE. Sequencing was done on a sample of peripheral blood. This clonotype was sampled from a woman aged 40 to 50 who had recovered from COVID-19. The V and J genes are TRBV5-6 and TRBJ1-1, with a possible D match to TRBD1 (6 bases). CDR3 in amino acids: CASSYPGGQAFF. The CDR3 coding sequence is TGTGCCAGCAGTTATCCGGGGGGGCAGGCTTTCTTT.